These T cell receptor beta chains were read from a single sample in a study of human T cells and chemical hapten exposure. TCRdb called the RACE reads again in MiXCR, with one record for every CDR3 protein. The table lists 360,000 or so distinct CDR3 sequences, about 6% of them singletons. Sequencing used whole blood, obtained in connection with sensitization to the hapten diphenylcyclopropenone (DPC). Receptors originate from a woman aged 18-35 years with alopecia areata. Some clones in this sample may be carry-over from other donors' samples. Both conserved end residues are part of each CDR3. The D gene is left open where the match is weak. Size is stated for part of the rows, as once, few or many counts, or as a class when the clone is expanded.

D	V	J	size	DNA	CDR3
NA	TRBV20-1	TRBJ1-5	NA	TGCAGTGCTAGTATCGGGACTGCTGATCAGCCCCAGCATTTT	CSASIGTADQPQHF
NA	TRBV28	TRBJ2-2	few	TGTGCCAGCATCCCCTGGGGGTCGACTCAGCCCGGGGAGCTGTTTTTT	CASIPWGSTQPGELFF
TRBD1	TRBV7-2	TRBJ1-1	many	TGTGCCAGCAGCCCGGACAGGGGAAAAACTGAAGCTTTCTTT	CASSPDRGKTEAFF
TRBD1	TRBV7-2	TRBJ2-4	many	TGTGCCAGCAGCCGAGGACAGGGGGAAAACATTCAGTACTTC	CASSRGQGENIQYF
NA	TRBV6-5	TRBJ2-4	NA	TGTGCCACCTCTCGGGGGAATAGGTGGGAAAACATTCAGTACTTC	CATSRGNRWENIQYF
NA	TRBV7-9	TRBJ2-3	few	TGTGCCAGCAGCCCCACAGTAAGGGGAGATACGCAGTATTTT	CASSPTVRGDTQYF
TRBD2	TRBV7-2	TRBJ2-7	few	TGTGCCAGCAGCCTAGCGGGGGCCCAGAGCTCCTACGAGCAGTACTTC	CASSLAGAQSSYEQYF
NA	TRBV27	TRBJ2-7	NA	TGTGCCAGCAGCACATGGGGACCCGACGAGCAGTACTTC	CASSTWGPDEQYF
NA	TRBV3-1	TRBJ1-2	many	TGTGCCAGCAGCCAAGGGGAGGGAACCTCCTATGGCTACACCTTC	CASSQGEGTSYGYTF
TRBD2	TRBV4-1	TRBJ2-3	few	TGCGCCAGCAGCGGGACTAGCGGCACAGATACGCAGTATTTT	CASSGTSGTDTQYF
NA	TRBV20-1	TRBJ1-5	few	TGCAGTGCGCTACAGGGAGGGGATCAGCCCCAGCATTTT	CSALQGGDQPQHF
NA	TRBV29-1	TRBJ2-5	many	TGCAGCGTTCCGGTTCCCCAGACCCAGTACTTC	CSVPVPQTQYF
TRBD1	TRBV12-3/TRBV12-4	TRBJ2-2	few	TGTGCCAGCAGTTCCAGGGGGACCAACACCGGGGAGCTGTTTTTT	CASSSRGTNTGELFF
TRBD2	TRBV12-3/TRBV12-4	TRBJ2-3	many	TGTGCCAGCAGTCGGGGACTAGCGGGGGCCCGCGCGCAGTATTTT	CASSRGLAGARAQYF
NA	TRBV6-5	TRBJ1-2	NA	TGTGCCAGCAGTCAATACTCAAGGGACTATGGCTACACCTTC	CASSQYSRDYGYTF
TRBD1	TRBV5-1	TRBJ2-7	NA	TGCGCCAGCAGCAGAAAGGACAGGGCGCTACCCTACGAGCAGTACTTC	CASSRKDRALPYEQYF
TRBD2	TRBV29-1	TRBJ2-3	many	TGCAGCGTTGGCGGGACTAGCGGGACAGATACGCAGTATTTT	CSVGGTSGTDTQYF
NA	TRBV4-3	TRBJ2-6	NA	TGCGCCAGCAGCCAAGGGGAACAGTCTGGGGCCAACGTCCTGACTTTC	CASSQGEQSGANVLTF
NA	TRBV6-6	TRBJ1-3	few	TGTGCCAGCAGCAGAGAAGGGGGGGGCTCTGGAAACACCATATATTTT	CASSREGGGSGNTIYF
NA	TRBV6-1	TRBJ1-2	NA	TGTGCCGGGAGCCGGGACGGGAATAACTATGGCTACACCTTC	CAGSRDGNNYGYTF